The clone carrying this T cell receptor beta chain occurred a few times. The antigen is not known. The source of the sample is a study of post-analysis software for immune sequencing data. V lost 5 bases and J 0 bases, leaving 13 bases between the germline ends. Germline V gives CDR1 SNHLY, CDR2 FYNNEI. This CDR3 spans 15 amino acids. Study results and limitations: Included in a set of four or five TRBV segments more frequent in patients than controls were TRBV5-6, TRBV5-1 and TRBV20-1. Controls significantly exceeded multiple sclerosis patients in normalized Chao1 diversity.

The library was made from cDNA and included unique molecular identifiers. Starting from roughly 1.1 to 9.2 million T cells, the study yielded roughly 0.5 million cDNA molecules. TCRdb called the PCR reads again in MiXCR, with one record for every CDR3 protein. The table shows approximately 260,000 distinct CDR3 sequences, with roughly a third occurring only once. The chain carries TRBV2 and TRBJ1-1; D is possibly TRBD1 (6 bases). Sample: blood. The sequence was obtained from a girl aged 5-17 years with multiple sclerosis. The CDR3 loop is CASSSRGRMNTEAFF. CDR3 sequence (DNA): TGTGCCAGCAGTTCCAGGGGCCGAATGAACACTGAAGCTTTCTTT.